The entry below describes one T cell receptor (beta chain). Its target is not known. The data stem from a study of graft-versus-host responses after intestinal transplantation. Here immunoSEQ multiplex PCR was the method, and the copy in TCRdb shows in-frame clones only, minus some. Here the sample spans roughly 73,000 clones, 80% to 90% being singletons. CDR1 SGHVS and CDR2 FQNEAQ come from the germline V gene. V gave up 2 bases and J gave up 4 bases; unmatched junction bases: 5. The CDR3 sequence is 15 residues long. The TCR sequence derives from a human donor who was the organ donor for an intestinal transplant. The gene calls are TRBV7-8 and TRBJ1-3, with 7 bases aligning to TRBD1. The input for sequencing was unstimulated CD8+ T cells sorted from spleen or lymph node cells, taken before transplant. This CDR3 reads CASSLKGRGGNTIYF. In DNA form, the CDR3 reads TGTGCCAGCAGCTTAAAAGGCAGGGGGGGAAACACCATATATTTT.